The 28 T cell receptor beta chains in this list originate from one sample, sequenced in a study of T-cell reconstitution after alpha-beta-depleted transplantation in children. Study-wide findings and caveats: Newly generated T cells supplied most T-cell counts and diversity one year post-transplant.

Preparation of the TCRbeta library involved a method that used unique molecular identifiers. TCRdb redid the calling of the PCR reads with MiXCR, one entry per CDR3 protein. The sample holds around 300,000 distinct CDR3 sequences, over 7% seen once. The antigens of these receptors remain unknown. The material was peripheral blood, obtained 360 days after TCRalphabeta/CD19-depleted stem cell transplant. Every receptor here comes from a female patient aged 2-10 years who had a stem cell transplant for Fanconi anemia, so the T cells may come from the graft donor.

Many counts were recorded for this clonotype. This chain uses TRBV20-1 with TRBJ1-4; the match to TRBD1 covers 9 bases. Germline CDR1 DFQATT, CDR2 SNEGSKA (reference sequence). V shed 6 bases and J 6 bases; nucleotides not matched to a gene: 5. The length of the CDR3 is 13 residues. The DNA of the CDR3 is TGCAGTGCCACAGGGGGCGCGGATGAAAAACTGTTTTTT. Translating it yields CSATGGADEKLFF.

Only one count was recorded for this clonotype. The chain uses TRBV5-4 and TRBJ2-7; TRBD1 or TRBD2 may be the D gene (5 bases each). Germline V gene lookup returns CDR1 SGHNT and CDR2 YYREEE (reference sequence). This CDR3 is built from 14 residues. Trimming removed 7 bases from V and 2 bases from J, with 16 bases in between. DNA of the CDR3: TGTGCCAGCGGCTACGGGACCAGAACCTACGAGCAGTACTTC. Its translation: CASGYGTRTYEQYF.

There are a few counts of this clonotype. Sequence at one end of the junction differs from germline and may be a read error. The J gene is TRBJ1-1, the V gene TRBV7-8; D might be TRBD1 (5 bases). The germline CDR1 and CDR2 sequences are SGHVS and FQNEAQ. The CDR3 has 15 residues. The CDR3 DNA reads as TGTGCCAGCAGCTTAGAGGGACGGAAACCTCCTTTTTACCTCTTT. Translated, it gives CASSLEGRKPPFYLF.

The gene calls are TRBV4-3 and TRBJ1-1; D possibly corresponds to TRBD1 (5 bases). Trimming shortened V by 0 bases and J by 1 base, and 12 bases separated the two germline ends. The CDR3 is made up of 16 amino acids. Germline CDR1 LGHNA, CDR2 YSLEER. CDR3 amino acids: CASSQEIIGANTEAFF. The CDR3 DNA reads TGCGCCAGCAGCCAAGAAATCATAGGGGCGAACACTGAAGCTTTCTTT.

V usage is TRBV28 and J usage is TRBJ2-7, with a possible D match to TRBD1 (6 bases). Germline CDR1 MDHEN, CDR2 SYDVKM. The length of the CDR3 is 15 residues. V dropped 5 bases and J dropped 2 bases, with 16 bases sitting between them. The CDR3: CASSPRQVLTYEQYF. As DNA, the CDR3 is TGTGCCAGCAGTCCCCGACAGGTCCTGACCTACGAGCAGTACTTC.

This clonotype was seen ten or more times. V usage is TRBV5-1 and J usage is TRBJ2-4; D is perhaps TRBD2 (5 bases). The CDR3 runs 17 residues. V was pared by 0 bases and J by 6 bases, with 19 bases between. Germline assignment: CDR1 SGHRS and CDR2 YFSETQ. The CDR3 bases are TGCGCCAGCAGCTTGGGATTGGTCGGACTGGCGGTAAACATTCAGTACTTC. It translates to CASSLGLVGLAVNIQYF.

This clonotype came up a few times. V is TRBV27 and J is TRBJ2-7, with 9 bases aligning to TRBD1. The J segment lost 12 bases and the V segment lost 6 bases, leaving 15 bases of the junction unmatched. Per the germline V gene, CDR1 is MNHEY and CDR2 is SMNVEV (reference sequence). The CDR3 extends over 14 amino acids. The CDR3 is CASSSTGTGPGTYF. In DNA form, the CDR3 reads TGTGCCAGCAGCTCAACCGGGACAGGGCCCGGTACGTACTTC.

V is TRBV21-1 and J is TRBJ2-1; the table assigns TRBD1, which was not confirmed against the DNA. TRBV21-1 is reported as a pseudogene. The CDR3 sequence is 16 residues long. The CDR3: CASSSRGTSSYNEQFF. The CDR3 DNA reads TGTGCCAGCAGCTCCCGCGGGACAAGCTCCTACAATGAGCAGTTCTTC.

This sequence joins TRBV11-2 and TRBJ1-1, with 9 positions matching TRBD1. V lost 5 bases and J lost 11; bases outside the gene matches: 12. There are 14 residues in the CDR3. In germline, CDR1 is SGHAT, CDR2 FQNNGV. Here the CDR3 DNA reads TGTGCCAGCAGCCCCGTGGGACAGGGCTTGATGGCTTTCTTT. The encoded protein is CASSPVGQGLMAFF.

In its sample, this clonotype was seen many times. CDR3 sequence: CASSPRQGMFNEQFF. The CDR3 bases are TGTGCCAGCAGCCCTAGACAAGGCATGTTCAATGAGCAGTTCTTC. The V and J genes are TRBV5-4 and TRBJ2-1, with D uncertain. Trimming stripped 4 bases from V and 6 bases from J, with 17 bases between. Germline V gene data show CDR1 as SGHNT and CDR2 as YYREEE (reference sequence). The length of the CDR3 is 15 residues. The variable domain in full, completed from reference TRBV5-4 and TRBJ2-1, reads ETGVTQSPTHLIKTRGQQVTLRCSSQSGHNTVSWYQQALGQGPQFIFQYYREEENGRGNFPPRFSGLQFPNYSSELNVNALELDDSALYLCASSPRQGMFNEQFFGPGTRLTVL.

This clonotype was counted many times. J is TRBJ1-5 and V is TRBV6-5; D uncertain. V lost 4 bases and J lost 4, with 11 bases in between. The length of the CDR3 is 14 residues. Germline CDR1 reads MNHEY; CDR2 reads SVGAGI. CDR3 amino acids: CASSSGGLNQPQHF. The DNA of the CDR3 is TGTGCCAGCAGTTCGGGAGGTCTTAATCAGCCCCAGCATTTT.

This clonotype was seen many times. This rearrangement joins TRBV13 to TRBJ2-5; the D gene could be TRBD1 or TRBD2 (5 bases each). Trimming left V 5 bases short and J 4 bases short, with 11 bases between. This CDR3 is 13 amino acids long. CDR1 and CDR2 from the germline V gene are PRHDT and FYEKMQ (reference sequence). For the CDR3, the DNA is TGTGCCAGCAGCAACGGGACCTCAGAGACCCAGTACTTC. Translated, it gives CASSNGTSETQYF.

This clonotype was detected a few times. V is TRBV6-2 or TRBV6-3 and J is TRBJ2-7; TRBD1 might be the D (6 bases). CDR1 MNHEY and CDR2 SVGEGT come from the germline V gene. This CDR3 comprises 14 residues. V gave up 6 bases and J gave up 3 bases, with 15 bases separating them. CDR3 sequence (DNA): TGTGCCAGCAGGCCCCTAGGGGGAGTCTACGAGCAGTACGTC. It yields the protein CASRPLGGVYEQYV.

This clonotype was counted many times. J is TRBJ1-5 and V is TRBV5-5; 7 bases agree with TRBD1. Germline V gives CDR1 SGHKS, CDR2 YYEKEE (reference sequence). V was pared by 4 bases and J by 1 base, with 5 bases of the junction left unmatched. The CDR3 extends over 15 amino acids. The CDR3 sequence is CASSPTGVSNQPQHF. The CDR3 DNA follows: TGTGCCAGCAGCCCAACAGGGGTAAGCAATCAGCCCCAGCATTTT.

This clonotype was observed many times. The gene calls are TRBV4-3 and TRBJ2-1; 7 bases agree with TRBD2. Germline V gives CDR1 LGHNA, CDR2 YSLEER. The CDR3 loop spans 15 amino acids. V lost 1 base, J lost 10 bases, and 10 bases stayed unmatched. Here the CDR3 DNA reads TGCGCCAGCAGCCAAGTGGGGGACTATAGACGCGAGCAGTTCTTC. Its translation is CASSQVGDYRREQFF.

This rearrangement joins TRBV2 to TRBJ2-7, with a tentative D call TRBD1 (6 bases). CDR3 length: 16 amino acids. V lost 1 base to trimming and J lost 0 bases, with 13 bases between them. The germline gives CDR1 SNHLY, CDR2 FYNNEI. CDR3 DNA: TGTGCCAGCAGTGAAGGGGTTTGGGACAACTCCTACGAGCAGTACTTC. Translating gives CASSEGVWDNSYEQYF.

This clonotype has ten or more counts. The chain carries TRBV10-3 and TRBJ2-7; TRBD2 might be the D (5 bases). V was trimmed by 0 bases and J by 9 bases, leaving 12 bases between them. The CDR3 contains 13 residues. Germline CDR1 is ENHRY and CDR2 is SYGVKD. Here the CDR3 reads CAISESGGRGQYF. CDR3 DNA: TGTGCCATCAGTGAGTCAGGAGGCAGAGGGCAGTACTTC.

The chain has TRBV20-1 and TRBJ1-2; 7 bases match TRBD1. Germline V gene lookup returns CDR1 DFQATT and CDR2 SNEGSKA (reference sequence). The CDR3 length is 14 residues. The trim removed 3 bases at V and 7 bases at J, leaving 11 bases unmatched. The CDR3 DNA follows: TGCAGTGCTAGCGTGGTCACAGGGGCAGGTGGCTACACCTTC. Translating gives CSASVVTGAGGYTF.

The genes are TRBV14 and TRBJ2-3; 9 nucleotides line up with TRBD2. CDR1 SGHDN and CDR2 FVKESK come from the germline V gene. The V gene end was trimmed by 3 bases and the J gene end by 1 base; junction bases not matched to a gene: 8. This CDR3 has 17 residues. This chain's CDR3 is CASSHLVLAGGTDTQYF. The CDR3 region has the DNA TGTGCCAGCAGCCACCTAGTACTAGCGGGTGGCACAGATACGCAGTATTTT.

With respect to this clonotype: Just one base apart from a much larger clone, this may be a read error. This chain joins TRBV5-1 and TRBJ2-3, with TRBD2 matching over 14 bases. V shed 5 bases and J 4 bases; nucleotides not matched to a gene: 3. The CDR3 is 15 residues long. Germline lookup yields CDR1 SGHRS and CDR2 YFSETQ. Here the CDR3 DNA reads TGCGCCAGCAGTAGGACTAGCGGGAGGTCAGATACGCAGTATTTT. Amino acids: CASSRTSGRSDTQYF.

In this sample, this clonotype turned up many times. The genes are TRBV12-3 or TRBV12-4 and TRBJ2-7; the D gene is possibly TRBD2 (5 bases). The CDR3 runs to 13 residues. The ends were cut back, 6 bases at V and 1 base at J, with 10 bases in the middle. The CDR3 nucleotides read TGTGCCAGCAGGAAGACTATATCCTACGAGCAGTACTTC. Its protein is CASRKTISYEQYF.

The chain employs TRBV20-1 and TRBJ1-1; 10 bases match TRBD1. Germline assignment: CDR1 DFQATT and CDR2 SNEGSKA (reference sequence). After removal of 0 bases from V and 7 bases from J, the junction contained 2 bases not matched to a gene. The CDR3 has 13 residues. The DNA of the CDR3 is TGCAGTGCTAGAGAAGGGACAGGGGTTGAAGCTTTCTTT. Translation: CSAREGTGVEAFF.

This clonotype was seen repeatedly, ten times or more. Sequence at one end of the junction differs from germline and may be a read error. The chain carries TRBV5-1 and TRBJ2-7; D perhaps matches TRBD1 (5 bases). The CDR3 has 13 amino acids. From germline, CDR1 is SGHRS and CDR2 YFSETQ. DNA for the CDR3: TGCGCCAGCAAGGTTTGGGGCTCCAACGAGCAGTACTTC. Translating gives CASKVWGSNEQYF.

The table lists this clonotype with a few counts. The J gene is TRBJ2-5, the V gene TRBV10-3; D may match TRBD1 or TRBD2 (6 bases each). CDR3 size: 13 residues. The V gene lost 7 bases and the J gene lost 5 bases, with 14 bases spanning the gap. Germline V gene sequence: CDR1 ENHRY, CDR2 SYGVKD. This CDR3 reads CAINRGREETQYF. The CDR3 nucleotides read TGTGCCATCAACCGGGGGCGCGAGGAGACCCAGTACTTC.

This clonotype appeared many times. V usage is TRBV6-1 and J usage is TRBJ2-7; D is unresolved. Per the germline V gene, CDR1 is MNHNS and CDR2 is SASEGT. V shed 6 bases and J shed 1 base, with 10 bases lying between them. This CDR3 region has 13 residues. In DNA, the CDR3 is TGTGCCAGCAGATTGGGCCGGTCCTACGAGCAGTACTTC. Translation: CASRLGRSYEQYF.

This clonotype was recorded many times. This sequence joins TRBV6-5 and TRBJ2-7; possibly TRBD1 for D (5 bases). Germline V gene sequence: CDR1 MNHEY, CDR2 SVGAGI. The CDR3 runs to 14 residues. The V and J ends lost 2 bases and 0 bases respectively, with 8 bases between them. CDR3 residues: CASSYARASYEQYF. The CDR3 DNA reads TGTGCCAGCAGTTACGCCAGGGCCTCCTACGAGCAGTACTTC.

This clonotype was detected a few times. This chain uses TRBV20-1 with TRBJ1-1; 8 nucleotides line up with TRBD1. CDR1 and CDR2 from the germline V gene are DFQATT and SNEGSKA (reference sequence). V was pared by 1 base and J by 1 base, with 2 bases of the junction left unmatched. CDR3 length: 14 amino acids. CDR3 residues: CSARGDRGNTEAFF. In nucleotides, the CDR3 is TGCAGTGCTAGAGGAGACAGGGGGAACACTGAAGCTTTCTTT.

This chain joins TRBV27 and TRBJ2-7; 10 positions match TRBD1. CDR1 MNHEY and CDR2 SMNVEV come from the germline V gene (reference sequence). This CDR3 region has 14 residues. Losses at the gene ends were 6 bases for V and 4 bases for J; bases not matched to a gene: 6. The CDR3 DNA reads TGTGCCAGCAGACTTGGACAGGGGGATTACGAGCAGTACTTC. Its protein is CASRLGQGDYEQYF.